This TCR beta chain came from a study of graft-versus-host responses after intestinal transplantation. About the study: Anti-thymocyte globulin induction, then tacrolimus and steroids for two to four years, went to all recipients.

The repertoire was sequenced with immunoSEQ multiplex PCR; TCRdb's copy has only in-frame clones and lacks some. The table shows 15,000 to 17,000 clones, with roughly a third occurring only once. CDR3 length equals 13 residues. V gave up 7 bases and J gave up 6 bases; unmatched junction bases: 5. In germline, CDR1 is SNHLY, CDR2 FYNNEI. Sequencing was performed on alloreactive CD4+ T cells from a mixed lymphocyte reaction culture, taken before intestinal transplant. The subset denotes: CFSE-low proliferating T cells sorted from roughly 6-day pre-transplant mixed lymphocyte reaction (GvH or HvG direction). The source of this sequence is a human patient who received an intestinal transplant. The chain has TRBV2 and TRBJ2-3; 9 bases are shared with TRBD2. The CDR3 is CASNGGREDTQYF. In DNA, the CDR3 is TGTGCCAGCAACGGCGGGAGGGAGGATACGCAGTATTTT.